Given below is one T cell receptor (beta chain) in context. Its specificity is not known. V lost 3 bases, J lost 5 bases, and 5 bases lay in between. The CDR3 sequence is 12 residues long. Germline CDR1 reads LNHDA; CDR2 reads SQIVND (reference sequence). Sequencing was performed with immunoSEQ multiplex PCR; in TCRdb, only in-frame clones are kept and a portion is missing. Of fewer than 80,000 clones in the sample, 65% to 90% were seen once. The data stem from a study of OX40 agonist ivuxolimab in advanced cancers. Study as a whole: Patients received the agonistic anti-OX40 (CD134) antibody ivuxolimab.

The study's findings and limits: Partial responders receiving 0.1-3.0 mg/kg showed among the lowest clonal expansion. Among T cells, CD8+ cells averaged more expanded clones than CD4+ cells.

Sequencing was performed on CD4+ or CD8+ T cells sorted from blood, taken in a trial of the OX40 agonist ivuxolimab. This TCR came from an adult with an advanced solid tumor such as melanoma, head and neck, liver or kidney cancer. V gene TRBV19 combines with J gene TRBJ1-5; D remains ambiguous. CDR3 DNA: TGTGCCAGTAGTATTTCTGATCAGCCCCAGCATTTT. Its protein product is CASSISDQPQHF.